A single sample is the source of the 12 T cell receptor beta chains below, sequenced in a study of patients and donors after allogeneic stem cell transplantation. MiXCR, applied by TCRdb to the RT-PCR reads, yields one record per CDR3 protein. The repertoire holds fewer than 250,000 distinct CDR3 sequences, with 13% to 15% as singletons. Sequencing was performed on blood, either unsorted or a sorted T cell fraction (not recorded which). These receptors came from a human donor who was either an allogeneic HSCT recipient or a stem cell or donor lymphocyte infusion donor (not recorded which). It is not recorded whose cells these are; they may come from a transplant donor.

This chain links TRBV20-1 with TRBJ2-3; D may be TRBD1 (5 bases). Germline V gene data show CDR1 as DFQATT and CDR2 as SNEGSKA (reference sequence). The CDR3 sequence is 13 residues long. V lost 3 bases and J 1 base, leaving 8 bases between the germline ends. CDR3 in amino acids: CSASDRGTDTQYF. The CDR3 coding sequence is TGCAGTGCTAGCGACAGAGGCACAGATACGCAGTATTTT.

This clonotype was counted at least ten times. This rearrangement joins TRBV12-3 or TRBV12-4 to TRBJ2-1; TRBD2 matches at 11 bases. The CDR3 contains 16 residues. The trim removed 5 bases at V and 3 bases at J, leaving 6 bases unmatched. The CDR3 loop is CASSTRLAGSYNEQFF. The CDR3 region has the DNA TGTGCCAGCAGTACGAGACTAGCGGGAAGCTACAATGAGCAGTTCTTC.

This clonotype occurred many times. This chain joins TRBV6-1 and TRBJ1-5; D gene ambiguous. The germline V gene has CDR1 MNHNS and CDR2 SASEGT. Trimming stripped 1 base from V and 4 bases from J, with 5 bases between. This CDR3 comprises 13 residues. The CDR3 sequence is CASSEGGNQPQHF. CDR3 DNA sequence: TGTGCCAGCAGTGAAGGAGGGAATCAGCCCCAGCATTTT.

This clonotype was seen many times. The rearrangement uses TRBV5-1 and TRBJ1-2; D ambiguous. The CDR3 spans 17 residues. Germline CDR1 is SGHRS and CDR2 is YFSETQ. Trimming took off 2 bases at V and 2 bases at J, with 19 bases between the two ends. The CDR3 is CASSFRAMFDWNYGYTF. DNA of the CDR3: TGCGCCAGCAGCTTCCGGGCTATGTTTGACTGGAACTATGGCTACACCTTC.

CDR3: CASSLEGGGAKDTQYF. The CDR3 nucleotides are TGTGCCAGCAGCTTAGAAGGCGGGGGGGCCAAAGATACGCAGTATTTT. The chain is built from TRBV11-2 and TRBJ2-3, with 9 bases lining up with TRBD2. Germline lookup yields CDR1 SGHAT and CDR2 FQNNGV. The CDR3 spans 16 residues. After removal of 0 bases from V and 5 bases from J, the junction contained 6 bases not matched to a gene.

This clonotype was recorded many times. The chain carries TRBV20-1 and TRBJ1-1, with D possibly TRBD1 on 5 matching bases. The germline V gene encodes CDR1 DFQATT and CDR2 SNEGSKA (reference sequence). The germline V and J ends were trimmed by 4 bases and 3 bases, with 18 bases remaining between them. The CDR3 is made up of 15 amino acids. CDR3 protein: CSAIPATGGYTEAFF. The CDR3 DNA follows: TGCAGTGCTATCCCCGCGACGGGGGGTTACACTGAAGCTTTCTTT.

This clonotype was seen more than once but under ten times. This chain links TRBV7-2 with TRBJ1-5, with 7 bases identical to TRBD1. Germline CDR1 and CDR2: SGHTA and FQGNSA. The CDR3 loop spans 17 amino acids. V lost 3 bases, J lost 4 bases, and 12 bases stayed unmatched. CDR3 nucleotides: TGTGCCAGCAGCTTTCTTCATGCAGGGGGGTTTAATCAGCCCCAGCATTTT. Translated: CASSFLHAGGFNQPQHF. The complete variable domain, with remaining parts taken from reference TRBV7-2 and TRBJ1-5, reads GAGVSQSPSNKVTEKGKDVELRCDPISGHTALYWYRQSLGQGLEFLIYFQGNSAPDKSGLPSDRFSAERTGGSVSTLTIQRTQQEDSAVYLCASSFLHAGGFNQPQHFGDGTRLSIL.

This clonotype was recorded at least ten times. This chain connects TRBV3-1 to TRBJ1-1; perhaps TRBD1 as D (6 bases). CDR1 and CDR2 from the germline V gene are LGHDT and YNNKEL (reference sequence). The CDR3 totals 14 residues. The V end was cut by 0 bases, the J end by 6 bases, with 11 bases between. CDR3: CASSQEDRMAEAFF. The CDR3 nucleotides read TGTGCCAGCAGCCAAGAAGACAGGATGGCTGAAGCTTTCTTT.

The V and J genes are TRBV29-1 and TRBJ1-1; no firm D call. Trimming pared 6 bases from V and 6 bases from J, leaving 17 bases between. This CDR3 contains 13 residues. The germline V gene encodes CDR1 SQVTM and CDR2 ANQGSEA. The CDR3 DNA is TGCAGCGTGTGGGGATCAGAGGTCCCTGAAGCTTTCTTT. Its protein product is CSVWGSEVPEAFF.

This chain links TRBV18 with TRBJ1-2, with TRBD1 matching over 8 bases. The V gene end was trimmed by 3 bases and the J gene end by 5 bases; junction bases not matched to a gene: 8. Germline CDR1 reads KGHSH; CDR2 reads LQKENI. The CDR3 is 15 amino acids. DNA of the CDR3: TGTGCCAGCTCACCTGGTACCACAGGGGGATATGGCTACACCTTC. Protein: CASSPGTTGGYGYTF.

The rearrangement uses TRBV3-1 and TRBJ2-5; 8 positions match TRBD2. CDR3 length: 16 amino acids. V trimming: 2 bases; J trimming: 5 bases; junction bases outside the gene matches: 10. The germline V gene has CDR1 LGHDT and CDR2 YNNKEL (reference sequence). The DNA for the CDR3 is TGTGCCAGCAGCCAAAGAGCTCCGGGAGGGGTGGAGACCCAGTACTTC. Amino acids: CASSQRAPGGVETQYF.

This clonotype was counted at least ten times. J is TRBJ2-3 and V is TRBV7-2; no definite D call. The V gene's germline CDR1 is SGHTA and CDR2 FQGNSA. Trimming shortened V by 5 bases and J by 1 base, and 13 bases separated the two germline ends. This CDR3 is 15 amino acids long. The DNA for the CDR3 is TGTGCCAGCAGCCACCAAAGCAGTGGCACAGATACGCAGTATTTT. It yields the protein CASSHQSSGTDTQYF.